This T cell receptor (beta chain) derives from a study of CD8 T cells in Susac syndrome (dated by TCRdb to about 2019). With respect to the entire study: The study used repertoire sequencing to test whether antigen drove CD8+ T cell activation and differentiation in Susac syndrome. Findings and caveats that apply to the study as a whole: The number of individuals in the TCR sequencing and HLA analysis was recognized as being relatively small.

High-throughput TCR beta sequencing profiled peripheral blood CD8+ and CD4+ T cells from healthy donors, Susac syndrome patients and multiple sclerosis patients. The healthy donors served as controls matched for age and sex. CD8+ TEMRA cells were enriched by FACS, while bulk CD8+ and CD4+ T cells were purified by magnetic negative isolation. Blood was collected in EDTA tubes and processed within 24 hours, with PBMCs isolated through density gradient centrifugation. PBMCs intended for TCR sequencing were cryopreserved in liquid nitrogen and were subsequently thawed in a 37 degrees C water bath. A purity of at least 90% was achieved for sorted or isolated CD4+, CD8+ and CD8+ TEMRA cells. Details on this clonotype: No antigen is known for it. Within one base of it there is no much larger clone, and no base qualities were kept.

RNA was extracted using the RNeasy kit, and roughly 0.45 to 1 microgram was reverse transcribed with random hexamers. The immunoSEQ multiplex PCR assay, covering 54 Vbeta and 13 Jbeta segments, was used to amplify TCR beta CDR3 regions. Bias from PCR amplification was corrected by using a synthetic template baseline for primer optimization and for computational correction. On the authors' methods: Reads were assigned to V, D and J genes according to IMGT and analyzed in immunoSEQ Analyzer, with only productive sequences retained. Clonality was calculated as one minus the Shannon entropy normalized by log2 of the number of productive unique sequences. For each patient and control, public and private clones were evaluated within the 100 most prevalent clones. Clones were defined as Susac-specific when absent from the healthy and MS cohorts, from 1052 published viral clones and from other ImmuneACCESS disease sequences. TCRdb ran its own pipeline on the public reads, namely fastp trimming at Q25 and MiXCR clone calling, and kept in-frame beta chains. Each CDR3 protein gets just one entry, which takes the most common genes and DNA from the rows behind it. In this record, the V and J calls reflect TCRdb's handling and not the investigators' own analysis. Present in this sample are more than 95,000 distinct CDR3 sequences, around 94% of which were seen just once. The ten largest clones capture roughly 0.087% of the sample.

This receptor was identified in a human donor in good health. The specimen was CD4+ T cells from PBMCs.

The nucleotide sequence is given as TGTGCCAGCAGCCAATCGGGGGCGTCGAACATTCAGTACTTC. Translated, this is CASSQSGASNIQYF. The rearrangement combines TRBV16 with TRBJ2-4; TRBD1 might be the D gene, on 6 matching bases. Looking up the germline V gene yields CDR1 KGHSY and CDR2 FQNENV. The CDR3 goes from the cysteine to the phenylalanine over 14 residues. Solely the CDR3 DNA is kept, with 42 bases framed from the first base. The V and J ends are trimmed by 0 bases and 7 bases, leaving 10 bases between them.